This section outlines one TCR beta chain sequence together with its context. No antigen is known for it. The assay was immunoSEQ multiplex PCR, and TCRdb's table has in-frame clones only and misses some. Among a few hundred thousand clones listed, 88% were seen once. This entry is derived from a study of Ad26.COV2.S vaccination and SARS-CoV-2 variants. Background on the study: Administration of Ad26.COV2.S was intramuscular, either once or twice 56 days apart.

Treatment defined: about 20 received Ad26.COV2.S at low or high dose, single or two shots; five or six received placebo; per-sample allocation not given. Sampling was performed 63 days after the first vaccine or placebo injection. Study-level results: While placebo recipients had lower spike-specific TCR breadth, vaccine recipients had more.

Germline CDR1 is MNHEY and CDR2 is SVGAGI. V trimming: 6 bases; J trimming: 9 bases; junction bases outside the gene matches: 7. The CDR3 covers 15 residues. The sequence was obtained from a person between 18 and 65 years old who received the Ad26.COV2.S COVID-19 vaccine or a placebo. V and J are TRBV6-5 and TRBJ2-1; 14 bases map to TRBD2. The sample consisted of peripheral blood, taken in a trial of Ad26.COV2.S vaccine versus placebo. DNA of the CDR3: TGTGCCAGCAGCGGACTAGCGGGGGGATCCGGTGAGCAGTTCTTC. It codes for CASSGLAGGSGEQFF.